The 11 T cell receptor beta chains presented below share a single source sample, sequenced in a study of human T cells and chemical hapten exposure. MiXCR was run by TCRdb on the RACE reads, yielding one entry per CDR3 protein. This sample yields approximately 41,000 distinct CDR3 sequences, of which 4% are seen a single time; 20% to 30% belongs to the top ten. Time point indicated: patch test 1, 2 weeks after DPC sensitization. As to treatment: therapeutic diphenylcyclopropenone sensitization with weekly scalp DPC. RNA extraction used unfractionated whole blood as the source of total RNA. The sample in question was whole blood, obtained in connection with sensitization to the hapten diphenylcyclopropenone (DPC). These receptors were taken from a man in his fifties with alopecia areata. Some clones in this sample may be carry-over from other donors' samples.

This clonotype was detected many times. The gene calls are TRBV29-1 and TRBJ2-3; 9 bases align to TRBD2. The CDR3 length is 14 residues. Per the germline V gene, CDR1 is SQVTM and CDR2 is ANQGSEA. V trimming: 8 bases; J trimming: 4 bases; junction bases outside the gene matches: 10. The CDR3 nucleotides read TGCAGCTCCCGTAGCGGGAGCGCGGCAGATACGCAGTATTTT. It yields the protein CSSRSGSAADTQYF.

This clonotype has a count of ten or more. This chain joins TRBV20-1 and TRBJ2-5; D is perhaps TRBD2 (5 bases). The CDR3 contains 14 residues. The V gene's germline CDR1 is DFQATT and CDR2 SNEGSKA (reference sequence). The V gene lost 2 bases and the J gene lost 0 bases, with 10 bases spanning the gap. The CDR3 here is CSARLGVDQETQYF. The CDR3 DNA is TGCAGTGCTAGATTGGGAGTGGACCAAGAGACCCAGTACTTC.

This clonotype appeared many times. J is TRBJ2-3 and V is TRBV2, with D possibly TRBD2 on 6 matching bases. Germline values: CDR1 SNHLY, CDR2 FYNNEI. There are 12 residues in the CDR3. V lost 11 bases and J lost 6, with 15 bases in between. Here the CDR3 DNA reads TGTGCCGGCGGGACGACGAGGGATACGCAGTATTTT. This encodes CAGGTTRDTQYF.

This clonotype was detected ten times or more. This rearrangement joins TRBV5-1 to TRBJ1-4; D gene unclear. Trimming took off 5 bases at V and 0 bases at J, with 5 bases between the two ends. The CDR3 consists of 13 residues. The germline gives CDR1 SGHRS, CDR2 YFSETQ. CDR3 nucleotides: TGCGCCAGCAGTTTCTCAACTAATGAAAAACTGTTTTTT. The encoded protein is CASSFSTNEKLFF.

This clonotype came up many times. The chain is built from TRBV5-6 and TRBJ1-6, with no clear D. Between the trimmed V and J ends, which lost 0 bases and 10 bases, there was a span of 5 bases. This CDR3 is built from 12 residues. Germline assignment: CDR1 SGHDT and CDR2 YYEEEE. Here the CDR3 reads CASSLESSPLHF. The CDR3 region has the DNA TGTGCCAGCAGCTTGGAGTCCTCACCCCTCCACTTT.

This clonotype was observed at least ten times. V gene TRBV7-6 combines with J gene TRBJ2-7; 10 nucleotides line up with TRBD1. Germline CDR1 is SGHVS and CDR2 is FNYEAQ. J was trimmed by 6 bases and V by 5 bases; bases with no gene match: 7. The CDR3 has 14 residues. DNA for the CDR3: TGTGCCAGCAGCCGGGACAGGGGTTTTGGCGAGCAGTACTTC. Residues: CASSRDRGFGEQYF.

Ten or more counts support this clonotype. This chain connects TRBV6-6 to TRBJ2-1; D tentatively fits TRBD1 or TRBD2 (6 bases each). Trimming removed 2 bases at V and 9 bases at J, with 8 bases between. The CDR3 extends over 12 amino acids. Germline CDR1 reads MNHNY; CDR2 reads SVGAGI (reference sequence). In DNA, the CDR3 is TGTGCCAGCAGTTACGGGGGGCGTGAGCAGTTCTTC. Amino acid sequence: CASSYGGREQFF.

This clonotype appeared many times. The genes are TRBV7-9 and TRBJ2-3; D call uncertain. The germline V gene encodes CDR1 SEHNR and CDR2 FQNEAQ (reference sequence). The ends were cut back, 4 bases at V and 3 bases at J, with 2 bases in the middle. This CDR3 is 11 amino acids long. The CDR3 nucleotides are TGTGCCAGCAGCTCGACAGATACGCAGTATTTT. It translates to CASSSTDTQYF.

At least ten counts were recorded for this clonotype. This chain joins TRBV28 and TRBJ2-4, with TRBD1 matching over 8 bases. CDR1 MDHEN and CDR2 SYDVKM come from the germline V gene. The CDR3 runs 17 residues. V lost 6 bases to trimming and J lost 4 bases; unmatched junction nucleotides: 14. The CDR3 region is CASSTHIRQGKKNIQYF. CDR3 DNA sequence: TGTGCCAGCAGCACCCACATTCGACAGGGGAAGAAAAACATTCAGTACTTC.

There are many counts of this clonotype. This sequence joins TRBV3-1 and TRBJ1-4; no firm D call. The V end lost 4 bases, the J end lost 5 bases, and 11 bases lay between the germline ends. Looked up from germline, CDR1 is LGHDT and CDR2 is YNNKEL (reference sequence). This CDR3 has 14 residues. The CDR3 DNA reads as TGTGCCAGCAGCCCCTTTGGCTGGAATGAAAAACTGTTTTTT. This gives the protein CASSPFGWNEKLFF.

This clonotype has at least ten counts. V gene TRBV6-2 or TRBV6-3 combines with J gene TRBJ1-1; D possibly corresponds to TRBD1 (5 bases). From germline, CDR1 is MNHEY and CDR2 SVGEGT. The V end was cut by 0 bases, the J end by 0 bases, with 11 bases between. This CDR3 comprises 16 residues. The CDR3 nucleotides read TGTGCCAGCAGTTACTCCCAGGGTCGGCTGAACACTGAAGCTTTCTTT. Translating gives CASSYSQGRLNTEAFF.